One and the same sample provided the 30 T cell receptor beta chains below, sequenced in a study of CD8 T cells in ankylosing spondylitis. TCRdb recomputed calls from the 5' RACE reads with MiXCR, one row per CDR3 protein. The sample carries under 170,000 distinct CDR3 sequences, under 45% recorded once. The source material was synovial fluid, either unsorted or a sorted T cell fraction (not recorded which). The receptors come from a male donor with ankylosing spondylitis.

The CDR3 loop is CASSLEARVLNQPQHF. CDR3 coding DNA: TGTGCCAGCAGCTTAGAAGCCAGGGTCTTGAATCAGCCCCAGCATTTT. The chain joins TRBV7-8 to TRBJ1-5, with D tentatively TRBD1 (5 bases). The CDR3 covers 16 residues. Trimming took 1 base from V and 4 from J, leaving 14 bases between them. Germline V lookup: CDR1 SGHVS, CDR2 FQNEAQ.

This clonotype was observed a handful of times. The chain has TRBV27 and TRBJ2-2; 9 bases fit TRBD1. This CDR3 comprises 16 residues. Unmatched junction bases numbered 10, after V lost 6 bases and J lost 5 bases. Germline V CDR1 and CDR2: MNHEY, SMNVEV (reference sequence). The CDR3 loop is CASRNSGTGFTGELFF. DNA for the CDR3: TGTGCCAGCAGAAATTCCGGGACAGGGTTTACCGGGGAGCTGTTTTTT.

The rearrangement links TRBV12-3 or TRBV12-4 to TRBJ1-1; a weak D match, TRBD1 (6 bases). This CDR3 has 14 amino acids. Between the trimmed V and J ends, which lost 7 bases and 4 bases, there was a span of 16 bases. DNA of the CDR3: TGTGCCAGCACCTGGGGCAGGGGTGGCACTGAAGCTTTCTTT. It encodes CASTWGRGGTEAFF.

This clonotype turned up a few times. V is TRBV4-1 and J is TRBJ1-6, with D unresolved. Looked up from germline, CDR1 is MGHRA and CDR2 is YSYEKL. V was shortened by 5 bases and J by 7 bases, with 9 bases between the two germline ends. The CDR3 has 13 residues. CDR3 bases: TGCGCCAGCAGCGGGCCCAAAAATTCACCCCTCCACTTT. It encodes CASSGPKNSPLHF.

This clonotype was detected once. The chain is built from TRBV5-6 and TRBJ2-7; D could derive from TRBD1 or TRBD2 (5 bases each). In germline, CDR1 is SGHDT, CDR2 YYEEEE. This CDR3 has 15 amino acids. The V gene lost 0 bases and the J gene lost 4 bases, with 14 bases spanning the gap. CDR3 sequence: CASSLDAGSPYEQYF. CDR3 nucleotides: TGTGCCAGCAGCTTGGATGCAGGGAGCCCTTACGAGCAGTACTTC.

The CDR3 here is CAISEPQETQYF. The CDR3 DNA reads as TGTGCCATCAGTGAGCCACAAGAGACCCAGTACTTC. The chain couples TRBV10-3 to TRBJ2-5; no reliable D call. The CDR3 has 12 amino acids. Per germline, CDR1 ENHRY and CDR2 SYGVKD. Between the trimmed V and J ends, which lost 2 bases and 2 bases, there was a span of 3 bases.

The V gene is TRBV27, the J gene TRBJ2-2; no reliable D call. The V and J ends lost 2 bases and 5 bases respectively, with 9 bases between them. Germline CDR1 MNHEY, CDR2 SMNVEV (reference sequence). The CDR3 loop spans 14 amino acids. CDR3 amino acids: CASSLGAITGELFF. The CDR3 nucleotides read TGTGCCAGCAGTTTAGGAGCAATTACCGGGGAGCTGTTTTTT.

The chain links TRBV5-1 to TRBJ2-3, with D tentatively TRBD1 or TRBD2 (6 bases each). The CDR3 totals 15 residues. V was pared by 4 bases and J by 1 base, with 13 bases between. CDR1 is SGHRS and CDR2 is YFSETQ in the germline V gene. The CDR3 reads CASSLLGGRTDTQYF. Here the CDR3 DNA reads TGCGCCAGCAGCCTCCTGGGGGGCCGCACAGATACGCAGTATTTT.

This clonotype was detected only a few times. V and J are TRBV6-2 or TRBV6-3 and TRBJ2-7, with D tentatively TRBD2 (5 bases). Trimming shortened V by 0 bases and J by 3 bases, and 6 bases separated the two germline ends. The CDR3 loop spans 13 amino acids. Looked up from germline, CDR1 is MNHEY and CDR2 is SVGEGT. The CDR3 protein is CASSYSAVYEQYF. CDR3 DNA: TGTGCCAGCAGTTACTCAGCGGTCTACGAGCAGTACTTC.

This sequence joins TRBV18 and TRBJ2-7; D is unclear. V was trimmed by 4 bases and J by 3 bases, leaving 4 bases between them. The CDR3 extends over 11 amino acids. Germline loops: CDR1 KGHSH, CDR2 LQKENI. The CDR3 DNA is TGTGCCAGCTCACGCCGCTACGAGCAGTACTTC. This codes for CASSRRYEQYF.

This rearrangement joins TRBV10-3 to TRBJ1-2, with TRBD1 matching 7 bases. Germline CDR1 ENHRY, CDR2 SYGVKD. Trimming took 6 bases from V and 4 from J; bases not matched to a gene: 11. CDR3 size: 15 residues. CDR3 sequence reads: CAISNPGTAIYGYTF. CDR3 sequence (DNA): TGTGCCATCAGCAATCCCGGGACAGCAATCTATGGCTACACCTTC.

V gene TRBV4-2 combines with J gene TRBJ2-7; 12 bases are shared with TRBD2. Germline lookup yields CDR1 LGHNA and CDR2 YNFKEQ. V shed 4 bases and J 0 bases; nucleotides not matched to a gene: 7. The CDR3 has 17 amino acids. The CDR3 spells CASSLLMTSGSSYEQYF. CDR3 nucleotide sequence: TGTGCCAGCAGCCTACTAATGACTAGCGGGAGCTCCTACGAGCAGTACTTC.

The V gene is TRBV6-5, the J gene TRBJ2-1; unclear D gene. CDR1 MNHEY and CDR2 SVGAGI come from the germline V gene. Trimming took off 1 base at V and 8 bases at J, with 12 bases between the two ends. This CDR3 is built from 14 residues. The CDR3 here is CASSYYGPNHEQFF. The CDR3 DNA reads TGTGCCAGCAGTTACTATGGCCCGAACCATGAGCAGTTCTTC.

The V gene is TRBV12-3 or TRBV12-4, the J gene TRBJ2-7; D remains ambiguous. This CDR3 region has 13 residues. Trimming shortened V by 1 base and J by 4 bases, and 8 bases separated the two germline ends. The CDR3 nucleotides read TGTGCCAGCAGTTTAGTCTTTAGGTACGAGCAGTACTTC. Amino acids: CASSLVFRYEQYF.

J is TRBJ1-2 and V is TRBV3-1, with unresolved D. Trimming removed 1 base at V and 4 bases at J, with 16 bases between. Germline V gene lookup returns CDR1 LGHDT and CDR2 YNNKEL (reference sequence). The CDR3 covers 16 residues. The CDR3 DNA reads TGTGCCAGCAGCCAAGGGGTCCACTCCGCGGTCTATGGCTACACCTTC. It specifies CASSQGVHSAVYGYTF.

The chain employs TRBV9 and TRBJ2-7; 8 bases fit TRBD1. Trimming removed 3 bases from V and 5 bases from J; junction bases left unmatched: 1. Per germline, CDR1 SGDLS and CDR2 YYNGEE. CDR3 size: 12 residues. The CDR3 spells CASSGTGNEQYF. CDR3 sequence (DNA): TGTGCCAGCAGCGGGACAGGGAACGAGCAGTACTTC.

In its sample, this clonotype was seen many times. The chain combines TRBV6-1 with TRBJ2-5; D remains unclear. Germline CDR1 and CDR2: MNHNS and SASEGT. The CDR3 runs 14 residues. V gave up 5 bases and J gave up 5 bases, with 15 bases separating them. CDR3 in amino acids: CASSQSQFVETQYF. DNA of the CDR3: TGTGCCAGCAGTCAATCGCAGTTCGTGGAGACCCAGTACTTC.

The chain has TRBV27 and TRBJ2-1; TRBD2 agrees at 15 bases. Germline CDR1 reads MNHEY; CDR2 reads SMNVEV (reference sequence). The CDR3 has 17 residues. V was clipped by 3 bases and J by 9 bases; unmatched bases: 9. CDR3 DNA sequence: TGTGCCAGCAGTTTGTTGGTCGAGGGACTAGCGGGAGGTGAGCAGTTCTTC. Translating gives CASSLLVEGLAGGEQFF.

V usage is TRBV18 and J usage is TRBJ1-3; 8 bases match TRBD1. V shed 1 base and J 0 bases; nucleotides not matched to a gene: 11. From germline, CDR1 is KGHSH and CDR2 LQKENI. The CDR3 contains 19 residues. The CDR3 DNA is TGTGCCAGCTCACCACAAATGTCTGGGACAGGTCACTCTGGAAACACCATATATTTT. Amino acid sequence: CASSPQMSGTGHSGNTIYF.

This clonotype was observed a handful of times. V and J are TRBV27 and TRBJ2-1, with a tentative D call TRBD2 (5 bases). Germline loops: CDR1 MNHEY, CDR2 SMNVEV (reference sequence). The germline V and J ends were trimmed by 4 bases and 0 bases, with 7 bases remaining between them. This CDR3 is 14 amino acids long. Here the CDR3 reads CASSYLASYNEQFF. The CDR3 region has the DNA TGTGCCAGCAGTTATCTAGCCTCCTACAATGAGCAGTTCTTC.

The chain carries TRBV20-1 and TRBJ2-7; D is unclear. The CDR3 spans 10 residues. Trimming took 3 bases from V and 12 from J, leaving 12 bases between them. Germline CDR1 and CDR2: DFQATT and SNEGSKA (reference sequence). CDR3 region: CSASRSTSYF. CDR3 coding DNA: TGCAGTGCTAGTCGTTCTACTTCGTACTTC.

The chain is built from TRBV29-1 and TRBJ2-5, with TRBD2 matching over 8 bases. V lost 1 base to trimming and J lost 0 bases; unmatched junction nucleotides: 16. The CDR3 covers 19 residues. Germline CDR1 SQVTM, CDR2 ANQGSEA. This CDR3 is CSVEVASGRSRLYQETQYF. CDR3 DNA sequence: TGCAGCGTTGAAGTTGCCAGCGGGAGATCCCGACTGTACCAAGAGACCCAGTACTTC.

The chain couples TRBV6-2 or TRBV6-3 to TRBJ2-1; possibly TRBD2 for D (5 bases). The CDR3 runs 14 residues. Germline-derived CDR1 and CDR2 are MNHEY and SVGEGT. Trimming took off 7 bases at V and 8 bases at J, with 18 bases between the two ends. The CDR3 sequence is CASTSLLAFDEQFF. CDR3 nucleotide sequence: TGTGCCAGCACCTCCTTGTTAGCGTTCGATGAGCAGTTCTTC.

The chain uses TRBV12-3 or TRBV12-4 and TRBJ2-5; TRBD1 aligns across 10 bases. CDR3 length: 13 residues. Trimming removed 6 bases from V and 4 bases from J; junction bases left unmatched: 2. CDR3 region: CASRGDRGETQYF. CDR3 bases: TGTGCCAGCAGAGGGGACAGGGGAGAGACCCAGTACTTC.

J is TRBJ2-3 and V is TRBV20-1; TRBD2 is a possible D gene (6 bases). Germline CDR1 and CDR2: DFQATT and SNEGSKA (reference sequence). Deletions cut 2 bases from V and 11 bases from J, with 20 bases between. The length of the CDR3 is 14 residues. The CDR3 reads CSARPPRLVHWQYF. The CDR3 DNA reads as TGCAGTGCTAGACCCCCCCGACTAGTTCATTGGCAGTATTTT.

This clonotype was recorded many times. The V call is TRBV19, the J call TRBJ2-6, with D tentatively TRBD1 (5 bases). V shed 6 bases and J shed 0 bases, with 12 bases lying between them. The CDR3 runs 16 residues. Germline values: CDR1 LNHDA, CDR2 SQIVND (reference sequence). This chain's CDR3 is CASSETAGSGANVLTF. The CDR3 coding sequence is TGTGCCAGTAGCGAGACAGCAGGCTCTGGGGCCAACGTCCTGACTTTC.

This clonotype was found many times. The rearrangement uses TRBV15 and TRBJ2-3; tentatively, D is TRBD1 or TRBD2 (5 bases each). The germline V gene has CDR1 LNHNV and CDR2 YYDKDF (reference sequence). The CDR3 sequence is 16 residues long. Trimming cost V 0 bases and J 1 base, with 11 bases left between them. CDR3 amino acids: CATSRERQGGTDTQYF. CDR3 coding DNA: TGTGCCACCAGCAGAGAGCGGCAGGGAGGCACAGATACGCAGTATTTT.

This clonotype was seen only once. The chain is built from TRBV11-2 and TRBJ1-1, with no clear D. Germline CDR1 reads SGHAT; CDR2 reads FQNNGV. The CDR3 is 15 residues long. The V gene lost 5 bases and the J gene lost 2 bases, with 15 bases spanning the gap. This CDR3 reads CASSRPNPANTEAFF. Here the CDR3 DNA reads TGTGCCAGCAGCCGCCCCAATCCAGCTAACACTGAAGCTTTCTTT.

This chain joins TRBV6-2 or TRBV6-3 and TRBJ1-3, with a tentative D call TRBD1 (6 bases). The V and J ends lost 1 base and 0 bases respectively, with 13 bases between them. This CDR3 is built from 17 residues. Germline CDR1 reads MNHEY; CDR2 reads SVGEGT. The CDR3, as DNA: TGTGCCAGCAGTTACTTAACGGACAGCGTCTCTGGAAACACCATATATTTT. This codes for CASSYLTDSVSGNTIYF.

V usage is TRBV30 and J usage is TRBJ2-2; the match to TRBD1 covers 9 bases. Trimming removed 3 bases from V and 3 bases from J; junction bases left unmatched: 5. The CDR3 is 15 residues long. Germline CDR1 and CDR2: GTSNPN and SVGIG (reference sequence). The CDR3 bases are TGTGCCTGGAGCCTACAGGGGGCGGACACCGGGGAGCTGTTTTTT. Protein product: CAWSLQGADTGELFF.